The entry below gives a single T cell receptor (beta chain) sequence along with its context. The entry originates in a study of T cell changes during pregnancy in multiple sclerosis. Method: immunoSEQ multiplex PCR; TCRdb's copy keeps in-frame clones and lacks some. This table holds 55,000 to 75,000 clones, about 90% found once. The CDR3 totals 13 residues. Per the germline V gene, CDR1 is SGHVS and CDR2 is FNYEAQ. The ends lost 9 bases at V and 5 bases at J; junction bases unmatched: 5. This specimen consisted of peripheral blood, obtained in the third trimester of pregnancy. The receptor was derived from a female donor in good health, enrolled as a control in a pregnancy study. The genes are TRBV7-6 and TRBJ1-5; TRBD1 aligns across 9 bases. In DNA, the CDR3 is TGTGCCAGACAGGGGGCTCGGGATCAGCCCCAGCATTTT. Its translation: CARQGARDQPQHF.